This T cell receptor beta chain was retrieved from a study of CD8+CD57+ T cells in acquired aplastic anemia. Study findings and constraints: Patients shared about 30 CD8+ CDR3 sequences with controls.

The germline gives CDR1 SGHRS, CDR2 YFSETQ. The CDR3 covers 14 residues. CDR3 and TCR beta VDJ profiling relied on a genomic DNA template. TCRdb itself ran the reads through MiXCR, one entry per CDR3 protein. The sample records about 260,000 distinct CDR3 sequences, 82% being singletons. Remarks on this clonotype: Its target is not known. The germline gene is not matched at one end of the junction; a read error may be the cause.

Sequencing was done on patients that had shown CD8+CD57+ cell expansion by flow cytometry. Receipt of therapy had not occurred in any patient by the time of blood sampling. This TCR was recovered from a human donor with aplastic anemia. The sample consisted of sorted CD4+, CD8+, or CD8+CD57+ T cells (not recorded which) from PBMCs. This rearrangement joins TRBV5-1 to TRBJ1-5, with D uncertain. CDR3 protein: CASSPSSSDRPQHF. CDR3 sequence (DNA): TGTGCCAGCAGCCCGTCTTCTAGCGATCGGCCCCAGCATTTT.